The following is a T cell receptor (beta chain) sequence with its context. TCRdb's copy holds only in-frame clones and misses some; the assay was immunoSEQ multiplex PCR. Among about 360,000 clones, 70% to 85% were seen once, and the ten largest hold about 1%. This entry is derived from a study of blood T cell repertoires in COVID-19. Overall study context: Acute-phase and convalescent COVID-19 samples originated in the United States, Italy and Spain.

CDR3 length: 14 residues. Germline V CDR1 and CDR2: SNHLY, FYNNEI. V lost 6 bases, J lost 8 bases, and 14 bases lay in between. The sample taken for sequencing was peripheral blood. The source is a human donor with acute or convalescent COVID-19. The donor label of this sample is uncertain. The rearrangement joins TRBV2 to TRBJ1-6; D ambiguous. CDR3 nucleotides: TGTGCCAGCAGGATCTCCAATAGAGATTCACCCCTCCACTTT. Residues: CASRISNRDSPLHF.